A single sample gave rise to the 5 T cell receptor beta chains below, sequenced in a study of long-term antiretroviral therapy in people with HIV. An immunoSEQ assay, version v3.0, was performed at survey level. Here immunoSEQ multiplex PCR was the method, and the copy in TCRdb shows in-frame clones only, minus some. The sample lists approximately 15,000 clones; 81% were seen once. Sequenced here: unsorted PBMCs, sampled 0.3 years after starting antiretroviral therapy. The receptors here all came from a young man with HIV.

Here the CDR3 reads CASSIGQGDTGELFF. For the CDR3, the DNA is TGTGCCTCTTCGATAGGACAGGGGGACACCGGGGAGCTGTTTTTT. J is TRBJ2-2 and V is TRBV30; TRBD1 aligns across 10 bases. The CDR3 runs 15 residues. Germline-derived CDR1 and CDR2 are GTSNPN and SVGIG (reference sequence). Trimming cost V 7 bases and J 3 bases; bases outside gene matches: 8. The variable domain in full, completed from reference TRBV30 and TRBJ2-2, reads SQTIHQWPATLVQPVGSPLSLECTVEGTSNPNLYWYRQAAGRGLQLLFYSVGIGQISSEVPQNLSASRPQDRQFILSSKKLLLSDSGFYLCASSIGQGDTGELFFGEGSRLTVL.

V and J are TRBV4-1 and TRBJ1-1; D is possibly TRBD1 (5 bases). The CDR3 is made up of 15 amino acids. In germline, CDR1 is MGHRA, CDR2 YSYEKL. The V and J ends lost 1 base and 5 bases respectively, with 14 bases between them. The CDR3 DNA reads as TGCGCCAGCAGCCAAGGGGGGGGGATTCGTACTGAAGCTTTCTTT. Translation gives CASSQGGGIRTEAFF.

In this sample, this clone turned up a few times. CDR3 protein: CASSLIDRTAFSYEQYV. The CDR3 DNA is TGTGCCAGCAGCCTGATCGATAGGACAGCATTCTCCTACGAGCAGTACGTC. The chain combines TRBV14 with TRBJ2-7, with D perhaps matching TRBD1 (6 bases). The CDR3 covers 17 residues. CDR1 and CDR2 (germline): SGHDN, FVKESK. Trimming took 4 bases from V and 0 from J, leaving 19 bases between them.

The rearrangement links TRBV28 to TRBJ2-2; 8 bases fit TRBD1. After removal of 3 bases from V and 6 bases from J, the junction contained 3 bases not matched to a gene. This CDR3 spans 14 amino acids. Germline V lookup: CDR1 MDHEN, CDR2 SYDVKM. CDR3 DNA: TGTGCCAGCAGTTTCTCACAGGGGGCCGGGGAGCTGTTTTTT. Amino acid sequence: CASSFSQGAGELFF. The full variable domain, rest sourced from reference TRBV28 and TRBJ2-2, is DVKVTQSSRYLVKRTGEKVFLECVQDMDHENMFWYRQDPGLGLRLIYFSYDVKMKEKGDIPEGYSVSREKKERFSLILESASTNQTSMYLCASSFSQGAGELFFGEGSRLTVL.

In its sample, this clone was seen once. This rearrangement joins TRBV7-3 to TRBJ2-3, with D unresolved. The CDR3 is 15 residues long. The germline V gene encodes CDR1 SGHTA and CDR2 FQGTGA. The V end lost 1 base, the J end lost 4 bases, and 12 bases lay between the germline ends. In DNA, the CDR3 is TGTGCCAGCAGCTTAAGTGGGGTCAGGTCAGATACGCAGTATTTT. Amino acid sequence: CASSLSGVRSDTQYF.